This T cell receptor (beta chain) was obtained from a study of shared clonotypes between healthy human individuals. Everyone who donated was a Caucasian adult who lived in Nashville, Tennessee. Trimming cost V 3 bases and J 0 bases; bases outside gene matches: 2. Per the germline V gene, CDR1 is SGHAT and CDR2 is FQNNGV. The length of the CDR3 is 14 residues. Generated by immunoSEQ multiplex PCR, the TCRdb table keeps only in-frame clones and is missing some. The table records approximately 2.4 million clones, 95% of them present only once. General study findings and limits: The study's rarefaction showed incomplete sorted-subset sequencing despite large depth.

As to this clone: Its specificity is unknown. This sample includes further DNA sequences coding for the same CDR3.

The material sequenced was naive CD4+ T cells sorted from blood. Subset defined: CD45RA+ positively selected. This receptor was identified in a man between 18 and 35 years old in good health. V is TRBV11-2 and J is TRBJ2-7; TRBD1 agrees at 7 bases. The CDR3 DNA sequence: TGTGCCAGCAGCTTGGCAGGGGGCTCCTACGAGCAGTACTTC. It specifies CASSLAGGSYEQYF.